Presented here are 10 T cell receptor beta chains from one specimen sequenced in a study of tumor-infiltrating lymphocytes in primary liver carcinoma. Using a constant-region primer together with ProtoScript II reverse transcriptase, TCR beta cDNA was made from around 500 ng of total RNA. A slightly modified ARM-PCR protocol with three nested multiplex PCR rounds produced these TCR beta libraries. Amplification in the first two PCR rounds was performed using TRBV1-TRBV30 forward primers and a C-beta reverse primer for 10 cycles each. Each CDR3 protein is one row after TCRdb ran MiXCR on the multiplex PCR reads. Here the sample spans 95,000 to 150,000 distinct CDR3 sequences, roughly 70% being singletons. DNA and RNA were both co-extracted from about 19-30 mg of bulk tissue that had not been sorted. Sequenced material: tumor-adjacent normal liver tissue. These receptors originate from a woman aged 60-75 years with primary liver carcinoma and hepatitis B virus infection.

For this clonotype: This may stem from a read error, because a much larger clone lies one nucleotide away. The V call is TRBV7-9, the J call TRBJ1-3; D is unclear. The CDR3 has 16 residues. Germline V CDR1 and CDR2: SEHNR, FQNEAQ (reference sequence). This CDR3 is CASILAMVDSGNTIYF. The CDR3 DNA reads TGTGCCAGCATCTTAGCGATGGTAGACTCTGGAAACACCATATATTTT.

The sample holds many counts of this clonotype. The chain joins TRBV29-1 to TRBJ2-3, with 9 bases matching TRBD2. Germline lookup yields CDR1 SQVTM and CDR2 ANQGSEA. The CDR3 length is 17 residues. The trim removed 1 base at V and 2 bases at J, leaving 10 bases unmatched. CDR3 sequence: CSVEGWLAGSNTDTQYF. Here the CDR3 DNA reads TGCAGCGTTGAAGGTTGGCTAGCGGGAAGCAACACAGATACGCAGTATTTT.

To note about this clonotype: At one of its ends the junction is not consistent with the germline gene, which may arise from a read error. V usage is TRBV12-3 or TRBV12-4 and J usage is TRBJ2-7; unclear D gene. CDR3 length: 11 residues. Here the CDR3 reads CASSPGLELYF. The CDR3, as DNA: TGCGCCAGCAGCCCCGGGCTCGAGCTGTACTTC.

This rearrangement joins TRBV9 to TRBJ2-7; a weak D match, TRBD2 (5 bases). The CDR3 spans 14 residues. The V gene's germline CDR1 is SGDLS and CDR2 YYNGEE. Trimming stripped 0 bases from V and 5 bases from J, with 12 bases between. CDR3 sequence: CASSVGGWRDEQYF. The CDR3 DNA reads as TGTGCCAGCAGCGTAGGAGGGTGGAGAGACGAGCAGTACTTC.

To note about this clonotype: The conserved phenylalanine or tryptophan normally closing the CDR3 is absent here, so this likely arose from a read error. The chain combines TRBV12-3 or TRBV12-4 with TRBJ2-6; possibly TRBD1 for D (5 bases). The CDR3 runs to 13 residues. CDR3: CASSFAGANALTI. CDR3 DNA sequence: TGTGCCAGCAGTTTTGCTGGGGCCAACGCCCTGACTATC.

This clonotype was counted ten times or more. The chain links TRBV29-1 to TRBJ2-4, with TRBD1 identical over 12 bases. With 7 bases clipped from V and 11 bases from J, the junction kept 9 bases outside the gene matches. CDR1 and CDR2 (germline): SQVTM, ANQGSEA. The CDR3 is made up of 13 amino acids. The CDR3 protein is CSAITGTGGVQYF. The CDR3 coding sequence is TGCAGCGCGATCACCGGGACAGGGGGCGTTCAGTACTTC.

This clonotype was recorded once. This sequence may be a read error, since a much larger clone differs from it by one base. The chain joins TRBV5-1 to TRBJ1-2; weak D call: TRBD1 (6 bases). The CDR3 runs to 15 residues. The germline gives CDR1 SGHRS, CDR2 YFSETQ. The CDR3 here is CASSSRGTGNYVYTF. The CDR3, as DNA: TGCGCCAGCAGCTCACGTGGAACAGGGAACTATGTCTACACCTTC.

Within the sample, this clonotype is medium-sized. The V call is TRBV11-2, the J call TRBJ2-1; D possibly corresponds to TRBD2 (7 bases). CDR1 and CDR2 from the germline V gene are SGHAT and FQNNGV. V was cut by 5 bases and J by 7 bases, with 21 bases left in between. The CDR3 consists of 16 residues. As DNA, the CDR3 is TGTGCCAGCAGCCTGACCCGGGGGGCAGGAGAGAATGAGCAGTTCTTC. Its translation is CASSLTRGAGENEQFF. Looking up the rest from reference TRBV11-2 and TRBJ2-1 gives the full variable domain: EAGVAQSPRYKIIEKRQSVAFWCNPISGHATLYWYQQILGQGPKLLIQFQNNGVVDDSQLPKDRFSAERLKGVDSTLKIQPAKLEDSAVYLCASSLTRGAGENEQFFGPGTRLTVL.

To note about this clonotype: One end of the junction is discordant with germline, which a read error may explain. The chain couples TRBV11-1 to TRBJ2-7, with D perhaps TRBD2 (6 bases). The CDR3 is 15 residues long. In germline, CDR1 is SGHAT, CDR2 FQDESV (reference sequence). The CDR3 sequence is CASSSRTAGLREQCF. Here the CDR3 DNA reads TGTGCCAGCAGCTCTCGGACGGCAGGACTACGCGAGCAGTGCTTC.

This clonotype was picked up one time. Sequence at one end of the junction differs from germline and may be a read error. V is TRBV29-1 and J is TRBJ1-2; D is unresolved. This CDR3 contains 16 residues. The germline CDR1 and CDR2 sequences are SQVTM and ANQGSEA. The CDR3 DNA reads TGCAGCGCTGAAGTGGTGCCGGGAAAGGGAAACTATGGATACACCTTC. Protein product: CSAEVVPGKGNYGYTF. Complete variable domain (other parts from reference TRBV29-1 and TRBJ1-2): SAVISQKPSRDICQRGTSLTIQCQVDSQVTMMFWYRQQPGQSLTLIATANQGSEATYESGFVIDKFPISRPNLTFSTLTVSNMSPEDSSIYLCSAEVVPGKGNYGYTFGSGTRLTVV.